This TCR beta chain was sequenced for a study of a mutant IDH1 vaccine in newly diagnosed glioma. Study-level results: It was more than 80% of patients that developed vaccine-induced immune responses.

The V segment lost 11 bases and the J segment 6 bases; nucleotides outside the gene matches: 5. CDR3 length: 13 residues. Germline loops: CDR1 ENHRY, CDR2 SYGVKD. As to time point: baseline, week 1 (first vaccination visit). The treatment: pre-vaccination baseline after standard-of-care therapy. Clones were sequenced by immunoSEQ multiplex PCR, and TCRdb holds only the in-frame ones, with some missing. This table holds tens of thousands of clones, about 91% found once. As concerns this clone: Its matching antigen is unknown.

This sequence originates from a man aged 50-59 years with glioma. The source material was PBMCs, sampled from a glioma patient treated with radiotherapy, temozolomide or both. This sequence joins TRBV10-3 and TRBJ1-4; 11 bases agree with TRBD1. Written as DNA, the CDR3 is TGTGCCGCGGGGGGACAGGGGGATGAAAAACTGTTTTTT. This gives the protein CAAGGQGDEKLFF.